The clone carrying this T cell receptor beta chain showed up just once. The sample belongs to a study of blood T cell repertoires in COVID-19. Study details: Samples taken during acute and convalescent COVID-19 were collected in the United States, Italy and Spain. PBMCs, B-cell-depleted T cells, or T cells provided the cDNA or gDNA that made up the material.

In the original workflow: Scientists estimated how many nucleated cells there were by amplifying reference gene primers. Libraries were prepared by immunoSEQ multiplex PCR; TCRdb keeps only in-frame clonotypes and omits some of them. Clonal size and the V and J genes are those of that table, whereas D and trimming came from the DNA. In the table there are about 56,000 clones, roughly 87% of which are singletons. Seattle patient enrollment occurred during active infection, with longitudinal follow-up thereafter. The length of the CDR3 is 15 residues. Unmatched junction bases numbered 13, after V lost 5 bases and J lost 9 bases. The germline CDR1 and CDR2 sequences are MNHEY and SVGAGI.

V usage is TRBV6-5 and J usage is TRBJ2-1, with TRBD2 matching 7 bases. This sequence was found in a woman aged 60 to 75 with COVID-19, enrolled during active disease. Sequencing used peripheral blood. CDR3 protein: CASSLFGGGGAEQFF. Here the CDR3 DNA reads TGTGCCAGCAGTCTATTCGGCGGGGGAGGGGCTGAGCAGTTCTTC.